This T cell receptor (beta chain) comes out of a study of human T cells and chemical hapten exposure. Study-level background: Throughout the approximately 25-week study, diphenylcyclopropenone was applied weekly to the patients' scalps.

V shed 5 bases and J shed 1 base, with 7 bases lying between them. The CDR3 sequence is 13 residues long. Per germline, CDR1 MDHEN and CDR2 SYDVKM. Described time point: patch test 1, 2 weeks after DPC sensitization. As to treatment: therapeutic diphenylcyclopropenone sensitization with weekly scalp DPC. Patients had alopecia, were aged 18 to 70, and were not pregnant. Study outcomes and limitations: Against controls, expanded TCRs gave rise to significantly more large CDR3 similarity clusters.

This clonotype turned up a few times. Antigen unknown. TCRdb re-analysed the RACE reads in MiXCR, keeping a single row per CDR3 protein. Of 150,000 or so distinct CDR3 sequences listed, about 14% are singletons. This clonotype originated in a woman under 40 with alopecia areata. Some clones in this sample may be carry-over from other donors' samples. The chain recombines TRBV28 with TRBJ2-3, with D maybe TRBD1 (5 bases). Sequences were derived from whole blood, sampled in connection with sensitization to the hapten diphenylcyclopropenone (DPC). CDR3 region: CASSGRGTDTQYF. The CDR3 DNA sequence: TGTGCCAGCAGTGGCAGGGGCACAGATACGCAGTATTTT.